This T cell receptor beta chain was sequenced for a study of response to subunit inactivated influenza vaccine. Findings and limits, study-wide: The authors offered the suggestion that each seasonal influenza vaccination recruits few new T cells.

A remark on this clonotype: Its antigen remains unknown.

The CDR3 sequence is 12 residues long. V dropped 7 bases and J dropped 5; count of bases not matched to a gene: 3. Germline CDR1 and CDR2: MNHNS and SASEGT. TCRdb independently ran MiXCR on the RT-PCR reads; one entry per CDR3 protein. This table has about 830,000 distinct CDR3 sequences, about 18% appearing once. The sample here was PBMCs from blood, taken roughly 5 days after vaccination. This chain joins TRBV6-1 and TRBJ1-2, with 8 bases identical to TRBD1. The clonotype comes from a man between 45 and 60 years old who received an inactivated influenza vaccine. CDR3 protein: CASTGQDYGYTF. The CDR3 DNA reads TGTGCCAGCACGGGACAGGATTATGGCTACACCTTC.